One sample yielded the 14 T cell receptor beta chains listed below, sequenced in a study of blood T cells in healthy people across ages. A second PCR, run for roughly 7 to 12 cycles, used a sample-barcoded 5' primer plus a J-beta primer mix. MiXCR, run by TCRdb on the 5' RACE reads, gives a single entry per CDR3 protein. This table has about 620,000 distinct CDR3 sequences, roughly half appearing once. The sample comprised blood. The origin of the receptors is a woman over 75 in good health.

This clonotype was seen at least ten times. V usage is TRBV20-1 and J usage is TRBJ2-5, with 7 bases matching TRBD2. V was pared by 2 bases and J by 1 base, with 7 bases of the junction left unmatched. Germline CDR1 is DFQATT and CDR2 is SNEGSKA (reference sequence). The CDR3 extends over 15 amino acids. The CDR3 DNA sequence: TGCAGTGCTAGACTCGCAGCTAGCGGCCAAGAGACCCAGTACTTC. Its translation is CSARLAASGQETQYF.

CDR3 nucleotides: TGTGCCAGCAGCCAAGGGACAGCGAACACTGAAGCTTTCTTT. Translated, it gives CASSQGTANTEAFF. The rearrangement joins TRBV3-1 to TRBJ1-1; TRBD1 might be the D (6 bases). The CDR3 has 14 amino acids. From germline, CDR1 is LGHDT and CDR2 YNNKEL (reference sequence). The V gene lost 1 base and the J gene lost 1 base, with 7 bases spanning the gap.

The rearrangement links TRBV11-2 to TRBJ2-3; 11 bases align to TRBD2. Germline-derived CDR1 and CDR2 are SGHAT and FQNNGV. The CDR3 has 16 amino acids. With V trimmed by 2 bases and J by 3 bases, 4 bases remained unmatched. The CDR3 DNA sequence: TGTGCCAGCAGCTTAACTAGCGGGAGTCAGACAGATACGCAGTATTTT. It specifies CASSLTSGSQTDTQYF.

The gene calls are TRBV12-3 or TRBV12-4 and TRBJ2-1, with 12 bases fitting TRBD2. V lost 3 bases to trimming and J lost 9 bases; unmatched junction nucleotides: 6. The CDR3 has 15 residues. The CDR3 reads CASSFALAGGREQFF. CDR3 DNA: TGTGCCAGCAGTTTCGCGCTAGCGGGGGGGCGTGAGCAGTTCTTC.

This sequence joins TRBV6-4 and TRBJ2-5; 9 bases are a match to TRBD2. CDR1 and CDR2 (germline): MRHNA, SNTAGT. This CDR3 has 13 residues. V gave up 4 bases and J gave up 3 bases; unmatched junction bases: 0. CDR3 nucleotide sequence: TGTGCCAGCAGTGGGACTAGCGAAGAGACCCAGTACTTC. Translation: CASSGTSEETQYF.

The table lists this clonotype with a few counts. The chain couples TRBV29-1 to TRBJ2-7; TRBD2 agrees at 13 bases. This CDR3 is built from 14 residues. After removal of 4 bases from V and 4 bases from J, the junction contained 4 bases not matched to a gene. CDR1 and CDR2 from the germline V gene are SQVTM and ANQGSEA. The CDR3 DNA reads TGCAGCGTTGTGTGGACTAGCGGGAGATACGAGCAGTACTTC. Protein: CSVVWTSGRYEQYF.

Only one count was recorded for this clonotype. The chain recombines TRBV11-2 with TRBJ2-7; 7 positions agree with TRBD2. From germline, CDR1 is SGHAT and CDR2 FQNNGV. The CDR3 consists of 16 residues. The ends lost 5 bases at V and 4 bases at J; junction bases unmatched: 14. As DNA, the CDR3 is TGTGCCAGCAGCGGAGAACGAGGCGGGAGACTATACGAGCAGTACTTC. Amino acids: CASSGERGGRLYEQYF.

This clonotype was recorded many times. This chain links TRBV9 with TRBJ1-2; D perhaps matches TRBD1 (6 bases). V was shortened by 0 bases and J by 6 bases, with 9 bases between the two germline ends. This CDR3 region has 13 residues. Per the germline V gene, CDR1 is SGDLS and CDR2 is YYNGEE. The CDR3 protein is CASSVEGEDGYTF. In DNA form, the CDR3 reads TGTGCCAGCAGCGTAGAGGGGGAAGATGGCTACACCTTC. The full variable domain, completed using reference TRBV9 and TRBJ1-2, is DSGVTQTPKHLITATGQRVTLRCSPRSGDLSVYWYQQSLDQGLQFLIQYYNGEERAKGNILERFSAQQFPDLHSELNLSSLELGDSALYFCASSVEGEDGYTFGSGTRLTVV.

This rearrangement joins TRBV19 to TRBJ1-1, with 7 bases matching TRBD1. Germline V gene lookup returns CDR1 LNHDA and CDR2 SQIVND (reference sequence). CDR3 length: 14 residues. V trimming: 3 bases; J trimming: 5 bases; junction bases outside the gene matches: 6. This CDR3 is CASSITGARTEAFF. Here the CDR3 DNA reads TGTGCCAGTAGTATCACAGGGGCTAGAACTGAAGCTTTCTTT.

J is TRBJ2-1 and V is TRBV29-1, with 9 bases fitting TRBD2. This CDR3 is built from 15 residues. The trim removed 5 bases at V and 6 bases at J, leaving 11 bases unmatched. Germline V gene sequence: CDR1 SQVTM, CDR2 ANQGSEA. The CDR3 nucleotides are TGCAGCGTTCCCTCGGAGGCGGGAGGGGGCAATGAGCAGTTCTTC. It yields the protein CSVPSEAGGGNEQFF.

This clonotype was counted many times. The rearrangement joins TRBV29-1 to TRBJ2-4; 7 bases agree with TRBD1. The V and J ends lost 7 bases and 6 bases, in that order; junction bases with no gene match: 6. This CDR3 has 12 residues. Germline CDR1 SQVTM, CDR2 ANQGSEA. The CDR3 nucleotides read TGCAGCGGAGGACACAGGGGAAACATTCAGTACTTC. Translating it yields CSGGHRGNIQYF.

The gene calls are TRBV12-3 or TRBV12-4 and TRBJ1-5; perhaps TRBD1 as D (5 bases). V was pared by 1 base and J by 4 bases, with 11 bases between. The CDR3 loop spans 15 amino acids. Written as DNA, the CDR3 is TGTGCCAGCAGTTTAGGGGGGGGTCGAAATCAGCCCCAGCATTTT. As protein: CASSLGGGRNQPQHF.

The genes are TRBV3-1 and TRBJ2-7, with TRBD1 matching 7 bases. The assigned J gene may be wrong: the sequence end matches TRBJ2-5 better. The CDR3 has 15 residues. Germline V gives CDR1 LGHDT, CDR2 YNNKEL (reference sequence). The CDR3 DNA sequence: TGTGCCAGCAGTTATGGGACAGTCCCTGGAGAGACCCAGTACTTC. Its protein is CASSYGTVPGETQYF.

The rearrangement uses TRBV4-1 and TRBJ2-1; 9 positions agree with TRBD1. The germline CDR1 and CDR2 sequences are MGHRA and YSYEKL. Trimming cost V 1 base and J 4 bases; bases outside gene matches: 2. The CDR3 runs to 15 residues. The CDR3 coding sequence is TGCGCCAGCAGCCAAGCTGGGACAGGGTACAATGAGCAGTTCTTC. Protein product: CASSQAGTGYNEQFF.